A single sample is the source of the 27 T cell receptor beta chains below, sequenced in a study of blood T cell repertoires in COVID-19. Here immunoSEQ multiplex PCR was the method, and the copy in TCRdb shows in-frame clones only, minus some. The sample includes some 170,000 clones, approximately 80% of them seen just once. The sequenced sample was PBMCs or T cells enriched from blood (not recorded which). These receptors were taken from a man aged 50 to 60 who had recovered from COVID-19.

The chain joins TRBV5-1 to TRBJ2-3; TRBD1 might be the D (5 bases). Trimming shortened V by 0 bases and J by 3 bases, and 8 bases separated the two germline ends. Germline values: CDR1 SGHRS, CDR2 YFSETQ. CDR3 length equals 14 residues. The CDR3 spells CASSLEGITDTQYF. The CDR3, as DNA: TGCGCCAGCAGCTTGGAGGGGATAACAGATACGCAGTATTTT.

This rearrangement joins TRBV6-2 or TRBV6-3 to TRBJ1-1; no clear D gene. Germline values: CDR1 MNHEY, CDR2 SVGEGT. CDR3 size: 13 residues. V gave up 2 bases and J gave up 5 bases, with 9 bases separating them. Here the CDR3 DNA reads TGTGCCAGCAGTTACCGGGGTGGAACTGAAGCTTTCTTT. It specifies CASSYRGGTEAFF.

The rearrangement links TRBV12-3 or TRBV12-4 to TRBJ1-1; D is ambiguous. V was shortened by 2 bases and J by 5 bases, with 6 bases between the two germline ends. This CDR3 comprises 12 residues. CDR3 sequence reads: CASSLSRTEAFF. As DNA, the CDR3 is TGTGCCAGCAGTTTATCGAGGACTGAAGCTTTCTTT.

This clone is a singleton in its sample. The CDR3 nucleotides are TGTGCCACCCGGCCGGGGGAGAACACCGGGGAGCTGTTTTTT. Translating gives CATRPGENTGELFF. The J gene is TRBJ2-2, the V gene TRBV27, with D maybe TRBD2 (6 bases). The CDR3 is 14 residues long. Germline-derived CDR1 and CDR2 are MNHEY and SMNVEV (reference sequence). The V end was cut by 10 bases, the J end by 1 base, with 13 bases between.

The chain combines TRBV5-1 with TRBJ2-7; a weak D match, TRBD2 (5 bases). The CDR3 contains 14 residues. Trimming stripped 4 bases from V and 5 bases from J, with 16 bases between. CDR1 and CDR2 (germline): SGHRS, YFSETQ. The DNA for the CDR3 is TGCGCCAGCAGCCTGGAGCCGGGATTACACGAGCAGTACTTC. Translating gives CASSLEPGLHEQYF. Combining the CDR3 with reference TRBV5-1 and TRBJ2-7 gives the whole variable domain KAGVTQTPRYLIKTRGQQVTLSCSPISGHRSVSWYQQTPGQGLQFLFEYFSETQRNKGNFPGRFSGRQFSNSRSEMNVSTLELGDSALYLCASSLEPGLHEQYFGPGTRLTVT.

V and J are TRBV5-1 and TRBJ1-4; D gene unclear. V was cut by 5 bases and J by 7 bases, with 12 bases left in between. The CDR3 has 13 residues. Per the germline V gene, CDR1 is SGHRS and CDR2 is YFSETQ. CDR3 region: CASRVGSGEKLFF. Written as DNA, the CDR3 is TGCGCCAGCAGAGTTGGTTCGGGTGAAAAACTGTTTTTT.

This rearrangement joins TRBV18 to TRBJ2-2, with D possibly TRBD1 on 6 matching bases. V was shortened by 1 base and J by 5 bases, with 11 bases between the two germline ends. Germline-derived CDR1 and CDR2 are KGHSH and LQKENI. The CDR3 spans 15 residues. Written as DNA, the CDR3 is TGTGCCAGCTCACCACTACAGGGCAGAACCGGGGAGCTGTTTTTT. This sequence encodes CASSPLQGRTGELFF.

The rearrangement uses TRBV6-5 and TRBJ2-3; 7 bases align to TRBD2. Per the germline V gene, CDR1 is MNHEY and CDR2 is SVGAGI. With 6 bases clipped from V and 10 bases from J, the junction kept 16 bases outside the gene matches. CDR3 length: 15 residues. In DNA, the CDR3 is TGTGCCAGCAGCCCCGGGACCCAACACGGGGGGTCGCAGTATTTT. This gives the protein CASSPGTQHGGSQYF.

The chain employs TRBV15 and TRBJ1-4; 11 nucleotides line up with TRBD1. V lost 1 base, J lost 2 bases, and 3 bases stayed unmatched. From germline, CDR1 is LNHNV and CDR2 YYDKDF (reference sequence). The CDR3 sequence is 17 residues long. The CDR3 nucleotides are TGTGCCACCAGCAGAGTAGGGACAGGGGGGACTAATGAAAAACTGTTTTTT. It specifies CATSRVGTGGTNEKLFF.

V and J are TRBV3-1 (or the pseudogene TRBV3-2) and TRBJ2-5; D remains ambiguous. V lost 1 base and J lost 2, with 11 bases in between. Germline assignment: CDR1 LGHDT and CDR2 YNNKEL (reference sequence). This CDR3 contains 15 residues. The CDR3 nucleotides are TGTGCCAGCAGCCAAGTAGTGGGCAGTCAAGAGACCCAGTACTTC. Its translation is CASSQVVGSQETQYF.

This chain connects TRBV6-5 to TRBJ2-1, with 13 bases that match TRBD2. The CDR3 extends over 15 amino acids. Per germline, CDR1 MNHEY and CDR2 SVGAGI. J lost 5 bases, V lost 7 bases, and 5 bases had no gene match. CDR3 sequence: CASTLGTSGNNEQFF. The CDR3 bases are TGTGCCAGCACCCTGGGGACTAGCGGGAACAATGAGCAGTTCTTC.

This clone was seen just once. The CDR3 DNA reads as TGTGCCAGCAGCCGGACAGGGAACACTGAAGCTTTCTTT. Its translation: CASSRTGNTEAFF. The chain couples TRBV5-5 to TRBJ1-1; 7 bases match TRBD1. Germline V gene data show CDR1 as SGHKS and CDR2 as YYEKEE (reference sequence). The ends lost 4 bases at V and 1 base at J; junction bases unmatched: 1. CDR3 size: 13 residues.

The rearrangement uses TRBV3-1 (or the pseudogene TRBV3-2) and TRBJ1-3; 10 nucleotides agree with TRBD1. V trimming: 6 bases; J trimming: 0 bases; junction bases outside the gene matches: 5. CDR3 length: 16 residues. Germline values: CDR1 LGHDT, CDR2 YNNKEL (reference sequence). As DNA, the CDR3 is TGTGCCAGCAGTAAGACAGGGGGCCACTCTGGAAACACCATATATTTT. It is translated as CASSKTGGHSGNTIYF.

The gene calls are TRBV7-9 and TRBJ1-3; TRBD1 agrees at 8 bases. The CDR3 spans 12 residues. Looked up from germline, CDR1 is SEHNR and CDR2 is FQNEAQ (reference sequence). CDR3 sequence reads: CATGEAGNTIYF. The CDR3, as DNA: TGTGCGACAGGGGAGGCTGGAAACACCATATATTTT. Full variable domain (remainder filled in from reference TRBV7-9 and TRBJ1-3): DTGVSQNPRHKITKRGQNVTFRCDPISEHNRLYWYRQTLGQGPEFLTYFQNEAQLEKSRLLSDRFSAERPKGSFSTLEIQRTEQGDSAMYLCATGEAGNTIYFGEGSWLTVV.

This chain joins TRBV7-2 and TRBJ2-2, with D possibly matching TRBD1 (5 bases). The V end lost 1 base, the J end lost 0 bases, and 9 bases lay between the germline ends. This CDR3 has 16 amino acids. Germline loops: CDR1 SGHTA, CDR2 FQGNSA. This CDR3 reads CASSLGGSTNTGELFF. The CDR3 DNA follows: TGTGCCAGCAGCTTAGGGGGCAGCACGAACACCGGGGAGCTGTTTTTT.

V gene TRBV5-1 combines with J gene TRBJ1-1, with TRBD1 as a possible D gene (5 bases). Germline CDR1 SGHRS, CDR2 YFSETQ. The CDR3 loop spans 14 amino acids. V lost 5 bases, J lost 5 bases, and 16 bases lay in between. The CDR3 here is CASRAAGPPTEAFF. CDR3 DNA: TGCGCCAGCAGGGCGGCAGGGCCGCCTACTGAAGCTTTCTTT.

The chain joins TRBV20-1 to TRBJ1-4, with 9 bases aligning to TRBD1. The ends lost 3 bases at V and 7 bases at J; junction bases unmatched: 6. CDR1 DFQATT and CDR2 SNEGSKA come from the germline V gene (reference sequence). CDR3 size: 14 residues. The chain's CDR3 is CSASAGQGSEKLFF. DNA for the CDR3: TGCAGTGCTAGTGCGGGACAGGGTAGTGAAAAACTGTTTTTT.

The chain couples TRBV5-1 to TRBJ1-5, with 9 bases matching TRBD1. The CDR3 consists of 15 residues. The junction had 9 bases not matched to a gene; V was cut back by 4 bases and J by 7 bases. Germline CDR1 reads SGHRS; CDR2 reads YFSETQ. This CDR3 is CASSLRTGDGQPQHF. The CDR3 region has the DNA TGCGCCAGCAGCCTACGGACAGGGGATGGGCAGCCCCAGCATTTT.

V gene TRBV12-3 or TRBV12-4 combines with J gene TRBJ1-1; maybe TRBD1 (5 bases). The ends were cut back, 6 bases at V and 12 bases at J, with 14 bases in the middle. The CDR3 runs to 11 residues. CDR3 protein: CASSPGELSFF. The CDR3 DNA reads as TGTGCCAGCAGCCCGGGGGAGTTGTCTTTCTTT.

This clone was recorded only once. The chain employs TRBV5-5 and TRBJ1-5; D may be TRBD1 (6 bases). The CDR3 extends over 13 amino acids. V was clipped by 2 bases and J by 5 bases, with 8 bases between them. The V gene's germline CDR1 is SGHKS and CDR2 YYEKEE (reference sequence). The CDR3 sequence is CASSLGQYQPQHF. The CDR3 coding sequence is TGTGCCAGCAGCTTAGGACAGTATCAGCCCCAGCATTTT.

The rearrangement joins TRBV5-1 to TRBJ1-4; D unclear. This CDR3 has 15 amino acids. V lost 0 bases and J 8 bases, leaving 14 bases between the germline ends. CDR1 SGHRS and CDR2 YFSETQ come from the germline V gene. The CDR3 spells CASSLDGPRGEKLFF. For the CDR3, the DNA is TGCGCCAGCAGCTTGGACGGCCCCCGGGGAGAAAAACTGTTTTTT.

This chain connects TRBV6-1 to TRBJ2-7, with 7 positions matching TRBD1. Germline CDR1 and CDR2: MNHNS and SASEGT. The CDR3 runs 16 residues. The trim removed 3 bases at V and 0 bases at J, leaving 8 bases unmatched. The CDR3 region has the DNA TGTGCCAGCAGTGATGGCCCGGGACAGAGCTCCTACGAGCAGTACTTC. It encodes CASSDGPGQSSYEQYF.

The gene calls are TRBV10-3 and TRBJ1-2; 8 bases agree with TRBD1. CDR3 length: 16 amino acids. Trimming took 5 bases from V and 2 from J; bases not matched to a gene: 10. From germline, CDR1 is ENHRY and CDR2 SYGVKD. The CDR3 spells CAISPGTGRANYGYTF. The CDR3 region has the DNA TGTGCCATCAGTCCCGGGACAGGACGGGCGAACTATGGCTACACCTTC.

The rearrangement joins TRBV18 to TRBJ1-5; 9 bases map to TRBD1. Looked up from germline, CDR1 is KGHSH and CDR2 is LQKENI. This CDR3 is built from 15 residues. V shed 7 bases, J shed 5 bases, and the junction held 9 bases outside the gene matches. The CDR3 DNA sequence: TGTGCCAGCTTCAACGTGGGGACAGGGTATCAGCCCCAGCATTTT. It specifies CASFNVGTGYQPQHF.

The chain is built from TRBV5-6 and TRBJ2-2; no definite D call. V lost 2 bases, J lost 3 bases, and 5 bases lay in between. CDR3 length: 13 residues. CDR1 and CDR2 (germline): SGHDT, YYEEEE. CDR3 residues: CASSFEHTGELFF. CDR3 coding DNA: TGTGCCAGCAGCTTTGAGCACACCGGGGAGCTGTTTTTT.

The chain is built from TRBV19 and TRBJ1-4; D gene unclear. CDR3 length: 15 residues. CDR1 is LNHDA and CDR2 is SQIVND in the germline V gene (reference sequence). Trimming removed 1 base at V and 2 bases at J, with 8 bases between. CDR3 nucleotide sequence: TGTGCCAGTAGTATAGGCGGGCAGACTAATGAAAAACTGTTTTTT. Protein: CASSIGGQTNEKLFF.

The rearrangement links TRBV18 to TRBJ2-5; TRBD1 aligns across 9 bases. The germline V gene has CDR1 KGHSH and CDR2 LQKENI. This CDR3 comprises 19 residues. V lost 3 bases and J lost 1; bases outside the gene matches: 15. CDR3 nucleotides: TGTGCCAGCTCACCCACTGCGACGGCAGGGACAGGGACCCAAGAGACCCAGTACTTC. Translated: CASSPTATAGTGTQETQYF.